The 14 T cell receptor beta chains below all came from one sample that was sequenced in a study of T cell responses to AZD1222 COVID-19 vaccine. The protocol was immunoSEQ multiplex PCR, while the TCRdb copy is restricted to in-frame clones and leaves out a portion. The data show 150,000 to 200,000 clones, 85% to 95% seen once. The sequencing used peripheral blood, collected on day 0 of AZD1222 vaccination. The source is an adult in good health.

The chain carries TRBV10-3 and TRBJ2-3; D is unclear. The length of the CDR3 is 15 residues. With 3 bases removed from V and 5 bases from J, the gap between germline ends came to 15 bases. Germline assignment: CDR1 ENHRY and CDR2 SYGVKD. The CDR3: CAISDPFRTGDTQYF. DNA for the CDR3: TGTGCCATCAGTGACCCTTTTCGAACGGGAGATACGCAGTATTTT.

The chain carries TRBV10-3 and TRBJ2-3, with D possibly TRBD2 on 5 matching bases. The germline V and J ends were trimmed by 2 bases and 2 bases, with 11 bases remaining between them. The CDR3 runs to 15 residues. In germline, CDR1 is ENHRY, CDR2 SYGVKD. The CDR3 sequence: CAISEIGRATDTQYF. The CDR3 nucleotides read TGTGCCATCAGTGAGATAGGGAGAGCCACAGATACGCAGTATTTT.

CDR3 region: CASTQRNPGFWQFF. The CDR3 bases are TGTGCCAGCACTCAAAGAAACCCAGGGTTTTGGCAGTTCTTC. This chain links TRBV28 with TRBJ2-1; D may be TRBD1 (5 bases). Germline V lookup: CDR1 MDHEN, CDR2 SYDVKM. Trimming took off 7 bases at V and 12 bases at J, with 22 bases between the two ends. The length of the CDR3 is 14 residues.

In DNA form, the CDR3 reads TGTGCCAGCAGCTTAGGACAGGGACAAAATGAAAAACTGTTTTTT. Amino acids: CASSLGQGQNEKLFF. The chain joins TRBV5-4 to TRBJ1-4, with TRBD1 identical over 8 bases. The V gene end was trimmed by 2 bases and the J gene end by 5 bases; junction bases not matched to a gene: 5. There are 15 residues in the CDR3. Germline values: CDR1 SGHNT, CDR2 YYREEE (reference sequence).

This sequence joins TRBV18 and TRBJ2-7, with a tentative D call TRBD1 (6 bases). The germline V gene has CDR1 KGHSH and CDR2 LQKENI. Trimming removed 0 bases from V and 4 bases from J, with 13 bases in between. The CDR3 spans 15 residues. CDR3 coding DNA: TGTGCCAGCTCACCACCGACCCCAGGGGTGTACGAGCAGTACTTC. It yields the protein CASSPPTPGVYEQYF.

The chain uses TRBV7-9 and TRBJ2-1; D is uncertain. In germline, CDR1 is SEHNR, CDR2 FQNEAQ (reference sequence). This CDR3 spans 9 amino acids. Between the trimmed V and J ends, which lost 5 bases and 14 bases, there was a span of 7 bases. The CDR3 DNA follows: TGTGCCAGCAGCCCATCCAAGTTCTTC. This gives the protein CASSPSKFF. The full variable domain, its missing parts supplied by reference TRBV7-9 and TRBJ2-1, is DTGVSQNPRHKITKRGQNVTFRCDPISEHNRLYWYRQTLGQGPEFLTYFQNEAQLEKSRLLSDRFSAERPKGSFSTLEIQRTEQGDSAMYLCASSPSKFFGPGTRLTVL.

The chain uses TRBV6-2 or TRBV6-3 and TRBJ1-1, with a weak D call TRBD1 (6 bases). The V end was cut by 6 bases, the J end by 5 bases, with 22 bases between. The CDR3 runs 16 residues. CDR1 and CDR2 from the germline V gene are MNHEY and SVGEGT. In DNA, the CDR3 is TGTGCCAGCAGCACGGACAGTCTCGAGGGAAGGACTGAAGCTTTCTTT. Protein: CASSTDSLEGRTEAFF.

The chain couples TRBV29-1 to TRBJ2-1; 9 bases map to TRBD2. The CDR3 extends over 16 amino acids. Germline CDR1 is SQVTM and CDR2 is ANQGSEA. The V and J ends lost 4 bases and 4 bases, in that order; junction bases with no gene match: 11. CDR3 region: CSVVTLAGTLYNEQFF. The DNA of the CDR3 is TGCAGCGTTGTAACCCTAGCGGGGACCCTATACAATGAGCAGTTCTTC.

The chain joins TRBV6-5 to TRBJ2-5; perhaps TRBD2 as D (6 bases). Between the trimmed V and J ends, which lost 11 bases and 4 bases, there was a span of 11 bases. This CDR3 contains 11 residues. Per germline, CDR1 MNHEY and CDR2 SVGAGI. In nucleotides, the CDR3 is TGTGCCGGGGGGACGGGAGAGACCCAGTACTTC. Its translation is CAGGTGETQYF.

This chain's CDR3 is CASVWGQGNNQPQHF. In DNA, the CDR3 is TGTGCTAGTGTTTGGGGACAGGGGAATAATCAGCCCCAGCATTTT. The chain combines TRBV12-5 with TRBJ1-5; TRBD1 agrees at 10 bases. This CDR3 is built from 15 residues. Unmatched junction bases numbered 7, after V lost 7 bases and J lost 4 bases. The germline CDR1 and CDR2 sequences are LGHNT and FRNRAP.

V and J are TRBV5-1 and TRBJ2-6; no definite D call. The CDR3 runs 17 residues. The germline V gene encodes CDR1 SGHRS and CDR2 YFSETQ. The V gene lost 0 bases and the J gene lost 2 bases, with 12 bases spanning the gap. For the CDR3, the DNA is TGCGCCAGCAGCTTGGCCGAAGGGTTCGCTGGGGCCAACGTCCTGACTTTC. Its translation is CASSLAEGFAGANVLTF.

The chain carries TRBV11-2 and TRBJ1-2, with D possibly matching TRBD1 (6 bases). The V gene lost 4 bases and the J gene lost 0 bases, with 18 bases spanning the gap. Germline values: CDR1 SGHAT, CDR2 FQNNGV. The CDR3 is made up of 17 amino acids. The CDR3 nucleotides are TGTGCCAGCAGCTCTACAGGTTTGCAGGGGACTAACTATGGCTACACCTTC. Amino acid sequence: CASSSTGLQGTNYGYTF. The entire variable domain, with the rest obtained from reference TRBV11-2 and TRBJ1-2, is as follows: EAGVAQSPRYKIIEKRQSVAFWCNPISGHATLYWYQQILGQGPKLLIQFQNNGVVDDSQLPKDRFSAERLKGVDSTLKIQPAKLEDSAVYLCASSSTGLQGTNYGYTFGSGTRLTVV.

By sample share, this clone is medium-sized. The chain recombines TRBV7-2 with TRBJ1-2, with D possibly TRBD1 on 5 matching bases. Trimming removed 1 base from V and 0 bases from J, with 15 bases in between. Germline values: CDR1 SGHTA, CDR2 FQGNSA. The CDR3 contains 17 residues. This CDR3 reads CASSLVVGGASNYGYTF. DNA for the CDR3: TGTGCCAGCAGCTTAGTAGTAGGCGGGGCCTCTAACTATGGCTACACCTTC.

The chain has TRBV5-4 and TRBJ1-1, with D tentatively TRBD1 (6 bases). Per germline, CDR1 SGHNT and CDR2 YYREEE (reference sequence). The ends were cut back, 4 bases at V and 10 bases at J, with 20 bases in the middle. This CDR3 is 14 amino acids long. The CDR3 loop reads CASSATGLAIGAFF. For the CDR3, the DNA is TGTGCCAGCAGCGCGACAGGACTTGCTATAGGAGCTTTCTTT.